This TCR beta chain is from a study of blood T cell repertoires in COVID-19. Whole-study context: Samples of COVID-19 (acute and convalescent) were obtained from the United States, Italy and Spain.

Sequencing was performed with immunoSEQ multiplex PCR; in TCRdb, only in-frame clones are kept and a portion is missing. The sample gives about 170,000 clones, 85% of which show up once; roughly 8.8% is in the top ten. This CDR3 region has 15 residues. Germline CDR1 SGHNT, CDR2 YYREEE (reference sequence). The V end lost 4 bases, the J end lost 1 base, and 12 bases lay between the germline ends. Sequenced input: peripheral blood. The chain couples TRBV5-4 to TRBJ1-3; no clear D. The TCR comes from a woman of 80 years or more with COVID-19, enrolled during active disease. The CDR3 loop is CASSLNGVSGNTIYF. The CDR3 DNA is TGTGCCAGCAGCCTAAACGGAGTGTCTGGAAACACCATATATTTT.